These T cell receptor beta chains were read from a single sample in a study of cytomegalovirus exposure and HLA in healthy donors. Libraries were prepared by immunoSEQ multiplex PCR; TCRdb keeps only in-frame clonotypes and omits some of them. This repertoire shows more than 75,000 clones, more than 75% found once; its top ten account for 14% to 15%. Sequencing used PBMCs. The receptor set was obtained from a woman in her thirties or forties in good health and CMV-seropositive. The CDR3 runs from the conserved cysteine through the conserved F or W. D genes are given only for firm matches. Clone size is not always given. Where it is, it says once, few, many or a class for expanded clones.

clone size | J gene | V gene | D gene | CDR3 DNA | CDR3 protein
- | TRBJ2-7 | TRBV10-3 | TRBD2 | TGTGCCATCAGCCCGACTAGCGGGCCCTACGAGCAGTACTTC | CAISPTSGPYEQYF
- | TRBJ2-5 | TRBV4-3 | TRBD1 | TGCGCCAGCAGCCCCGGGACAGGTTGGGAGCAGTACTTC | CASSPGTGWEQYF
medium-sized | TRBJ1-1 | TRBV19 | - | TGTGCCAGTAGTATACAGACACCAATGAACACTGAAGCTTTCTTT | CASSIQTPMNTEAFF
- | TRBJ1-2 | TRBV27 | TRBD1 | TGTGCCAGCAGTTTTCTCAGGGGGCTTGACTATGGCTACACCTTC | CASSFLRGLDYGYTF
- | TRBJ2-1 | TRBV2 | TRBD2 | TGTGCCAGCAGTCCGAGTCGGGGGGGGCGCCCCAATGAGCAGTTCTTC | CASSPSRGGRPNEQFF
few | TRBJ2-7 | TRBV6-5 | - | TGTGCCAGCAGTTACCTCCACGAGCAGTACTTC | CASSYLHEQYF
few | TRBJ2-1 | TRBV5-1 | - | TGCGCCAGCAGCTTGCAGGGCGGAAACTCCTACAATGAGCAGTTCTTC | CASSLQGGNSYNEQFF
- | TRBJ2-7 | TRBV6-8 | - | TGTGCCAGCAGCGAACCAGGTTCCTACGAGCAGTACTTC | CASSEPGSYEQYF
few | TRBJ2-1 | TRBV7-8 | TRBD2 | TGTGCCAGCAGCATGTCCGGGACTAGCGGGAGTAGATTGTTCTTC | CASSMSGTSGSRLFF
- | TRBJ2-7 | TRBV5-4 | - | TGTGCCAGCAGCCCCTGGGGCGGGGTGGGGGGCTCCTACGAGCAGTACTTC | CASSPWGGVGGSYEQYF
- | TRBJ1-1 | TRBV11-3 | - | TGTGCCAGCAGCCAGGGGAGGGAAACCACTGAAGCTTTCTTT | CASSQGRETTEAFF
once | TRBJ1-5 | TRBV29-1 | - | TGCAGCGTGTTACAGGGAACCAATCAGCCCCAGCATTTT | CSVLQGTNQPQHF
- | TRBJ1-2 | TRBV9 | TRBD1 | TGTGCCAGCAGCCCCGGACAGGGGGCCACTACCTATGGCTACACCTTC | CASSPGQGATTYGYTF
- | TRBJ1-2 | TRBV5-1 | - | TGCGCCAGCGCCTCATCGCGGGACGGAGGCTACACCTTC | CASASSRDGGYTF
- | TRBJ1-1 | TRBV5-1 | - | TGCGCCAGCAGCTTCCGGGACTACAACACTGAAGCTTTCTTT | CASSFRDYNTEAFF
- | TRBJ2-5 | TRBV28 | TRBD2 | TGTGCCAGCAGTTTACGGCCGGGACTAACAGAGACCCAGTACTTC | CASSLRPGLTETQYF
- | TRBJ2-5 | TRBV5-1 | - | TGCGCCAGCAGCTTGGGGGGGCTGCTCGGGCAAGAGACCCAGTACTTC | CASSLGGLLGQETQYF
few | TRBJ2-4 | TRBV7-9 | - | TGTGCCAGCAGCCTCCTGGGCGACGTTACCATTCAGTACTTC | CASSLLGDVTIQYF
- | TRBJ2-3 | TRBV30 | TRBD1 | TGTGCCTGGAAGGACAGGGGGCGCACAGATACGCAGTATTTT | CAWKDRGRTDTQYF
- | TRBJ2-7 | TRBV7-8 | - | TGTGCCAGCAGCCGCAAGCCAGGCCCATACGAGCAGTACTTC | CASSRKPGPYEQYF
- | TRBJ2-2 | TRBV5-8 | TRBD1 | TGTGCCAGCAGCTTGGCCAAGGGACAGATCACCGGGGAGCTGTTTTTT | CASSLAKGQITGELFF
- | TRBJ1-3 | TRBV9 | - | TGTGCCAGCAGCGTAGGGGCAGGGGCGGCAGGAAACACCATATATTTT | CASSVGAGAAGNTIYF
- | TRBJ2-7 | TRBV7-2 | - | TGTGCCAGCAGCTTAGTACTGTACGAGCAGTACTTC | CASSLVLYEQYF
- | TRBJ1-6 | TRBV30 | - | TGTGCCTGGAGTGTAACCAGGGTGAATTCACCCCTCCACTTT | CAWSVTRVNSPLHF
few | TRBJ1-1 | TRBV18 | TRBD1 | TGTGCCAGCTCCCCTCCCGGGACAGGGGGCCCTGAAGCTTTCTTT | CASSPPGTGGPEAFF
- | TRBJ1-1 | TRBV12-5 | TRBD1 | TGTGCTAGTGGCTGGGGGACAGGGCCTGAAGCTTTCTTT | CASGWGTGPEAFF
- | TRBJ2-1 | TRBV5-1 | TRBD1 | TGCGCCAGCAGCATGGGACAGGGGGACGAGCAGTTCTTC | CASSMGQGDEQFF
few | TRBJ2-1 | TRBV29-1 | TRBD2 | TGCAGCGTCCCGACTAGCGACCATTACAATGAGCAGTTCTTC | CSVPTSDHYNEQFF
- | TRBJ1-6 | TRBV23-1 | - | TGCGCCAGCAGTCAATCGCAGGAACAGAATAATTCACCCCTCCACTTT | CASSQSQEQNNSPLHF
- | TRBJ2-7 | TRBV6-5 | - | TGTGCCAGCAGTTACACGGGGGTACAGGGGCACGAGCAGTACTTC | CASSYTGVQGHEQYF
- | TRBJ1-2 | TRBV10-3 | - | TGTGCCATCAGTGAGTCACCGGGGATGGGATATGGCTACACCTTC | CAISESPGMGYGYTF
- | TRBJ2-5 | TRBV5-1 | TRBD1 | TGCGCCAGCACCACAGGGGGCTGGGAAGAGACCCAGTACTTC | CASTTGGWEETQYF
- | TRBJ1-2 | TRBV4-1 | TRBD1 | TGCGCCAGCAGCCGGGACAGGTCCTATGGCTACACCTTC | CASSRDRSYGYTF
- | TRBJ1-1 | TRBV2 | - | TGTGCCAGCAGTTACGGGGACACCCGAGGCACTGAAGCTTTCTTT | CASSYGDTRGTEAFF
- | TRBJ2-7 | TRBV18 | TRBD2 | TGTGCCAGCTCACCTGCGGGAGACGAGCAGTACTTC | CASSPAGDEQYF
- | TRBJ2-3 | TRBV19 | - | TGTGCCAGTAGTAAGATGCGTAGAGATACGCAGTATTTT | CASSKMRRDTQYF
- | TRBJ2-7 | TRBV5-5 | - | TGTGCCAGCAGCTCGCACCCCGGGACTCTATACGAGCAGTACTTC | CASSSHPGTLYEQYF
- | TRBJ1-3 | TRBV15 | - | TGTGCCACCAGCGGGGGGGGAAACTCTGGAAACACCATATATTTT | CATSGGGNSGNTIYF
- | TRBJ2-5 | TRBV7-3 | TRBD2 | TGTGCCAGCAGCTTGTGGGGGGGGGAGACCCAGTACTTC | CASSLWGGETQYF
once | TRBJ2-7 | TRBV5-4 | TRBD1 | TGTGCCAGCAGCTTCACTACAGGGGCCCGAGACGAGCAGTACTTC | CASSFTTGARDEQYF
- | TRBJ1-2 | TRBV18 | - | TGTGCCAGCTCACCACTAGTAGGAGAGAACTATGGCTACACCTTC | CASSPLVGENYGYTF
- | TRBJ2-5 | TRBV6-1 | TRBD2 | TGTGCCAGCACGTGGACTAGCGGGGTAGGGGAGACCCAGTACTTC | CASTWTSGVGETQYF
- | TRBJ1-2 | TRBV30 | - | TGTGCCTCCAACAGGGAAATCATCTTTGGCTACACCTTC | CASNREIIFGYTF
- | TRBJ1-5 | TRBV25-1 | - | TGTGCCAGCAGTGAGCCCTCGGGGGGGGGTCAGCCCCAGCATTTT | CASSEPSGGGQPQHF
- | TRBJ2-1 | TRBV7-2 | TRBD2 | TGTGCCAGCAGCTCCGGGACTAGCGGTTACAATGAGCAGTTCTTC | CASSSGTSGYNEQFF
- | TRBJ2-2 | TRBV28 | TRBD2 | TGTGCCAGCAGTTTGCTGACTAGCGGGAGATGGGACACCGGGGAGCTGTTTTTT | CASSLLTSGRWDTGELFF
- | TRBJ1-5 | TRBV19 | - | TGTGCCAGTAGTATAGATGGTGGAGGATATAGCAATCAGCCCCAGCATTTT | CASSIDGGGYSNQPQHF
- | TRBJ2-5 | TRBV19 | - | TGTGCCAGTAGTAAGATTAGCGGAGCGTACCAAGAGACCCAGTACTTC | CASSKISGAYQETQYF